The rows below give T cell receptor beta chains drawn from one sample of a study of cytomegalovirus exposure and HLA in healthy donors. Assay: immunoSEQ multiplex PCR; the TCRdb copy retains only in-frame clones and omits some. The sample lists about 130,000 clones; 70% to 85% were seen once. Sequencing was carried out using PBMCs. These receptors were obtained from a woman in her fifties or sixties in good health and CMV-seropositive. The conserved cysteine and the conserved F or W are not part of the CDR3 here. The order of the fields is J gene, V gene, CDR3 length, CDR3 protein.

j_call: TRBJ2-7
v_call: TRBV27
cdr3_length: 11
cdr3_aa: ASSLWASYEQY

j_call: TRBJ1-2
v_call: TRBV6-5
cdr3_length: 11
cdr3_aa: ATWGGANYGYT

j_call: TRBJ2-2
v_call: TRBV5-4
cdr3_length: 16
cdr3_aa: ASSLAGRGARGTGGLF

j_call: TRBJ2-5
v_call: TRBV11-1
cdr3_length: 10
cdr3_aa: ASSLRGKTQY

j_call: TRBJ2-3
v_call: TRBV27
cdr3_length: 12
cdr3_aa: ASSSPSRTDTQY

j_call: TRBJ1-2
v_call: TRBV29-1
cdr3_length: 10
cdr3_aa: SVEGREGGYT

j_call: TRBJ2-7
v_call: TRBV19
cdr3_length: 13
cdr3_aa: ASSIWPQGAAEQY

j_call: TRBJ1-1
v_call: TRBV6-1
cdr3_length: 10
cdr3_aa: ASSESNLRAF

j_call: TRBJ1-6
v_call: TRBV13
cdr3_length: 15
cdr3_aa: ASGNSLEDRGNSPLH

j_call: TRBJ2-7
v_call: TRBV5-4
cdr3_length: 12
cdr3_aa: ASSPDSNSYEQY

j_call: TRBJ1-4
v_call: TRBV11-1
cdr3_length: 12
cdr3_aa: ASSQGGASEKLF